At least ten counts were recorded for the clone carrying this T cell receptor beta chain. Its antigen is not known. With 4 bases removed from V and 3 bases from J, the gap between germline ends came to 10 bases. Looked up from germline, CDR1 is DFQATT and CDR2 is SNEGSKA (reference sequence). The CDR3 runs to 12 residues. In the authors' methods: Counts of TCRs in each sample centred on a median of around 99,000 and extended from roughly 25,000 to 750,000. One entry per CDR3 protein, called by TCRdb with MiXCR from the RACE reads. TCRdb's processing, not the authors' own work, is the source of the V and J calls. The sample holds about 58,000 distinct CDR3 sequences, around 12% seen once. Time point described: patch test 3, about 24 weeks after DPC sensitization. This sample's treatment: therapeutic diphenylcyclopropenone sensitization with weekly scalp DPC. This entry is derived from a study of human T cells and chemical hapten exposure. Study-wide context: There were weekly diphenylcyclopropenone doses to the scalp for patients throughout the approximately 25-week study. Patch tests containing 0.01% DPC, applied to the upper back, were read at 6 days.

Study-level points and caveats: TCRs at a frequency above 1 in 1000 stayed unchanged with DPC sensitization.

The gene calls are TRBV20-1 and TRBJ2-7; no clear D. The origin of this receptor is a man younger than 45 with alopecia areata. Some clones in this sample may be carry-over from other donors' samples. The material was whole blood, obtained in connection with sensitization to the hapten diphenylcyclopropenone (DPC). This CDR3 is CSANEVVYEQYF. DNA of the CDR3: TGCAGTGCTAACGAGGTCGTCTACGAGCAGTACTTC.